These 25 T cell receptor beta chains came from one sample sequenced in a study of T cell responses to AZD1222 COVID-19 vaccine. Libraries were prepared by immunoSEQ multiplex PCR; TCRdb keeps only in-frame clonotypes and omits some of them. The sample shows about 140,000 clones, more than 90% of them seen only once. The starting material was peripheral blood, obtained on day 0 of AZD1222 vaccination. These receptor sequences come from an adult in good health.

The V gene is TRBV25-1, the J gene TRBJ1-2; D unresolved. Germline assignment: CDR1 MGHDK and CDR2 SYGVNS. The CDR3 contains 13 residues. V dropped 8 bases and J dropped 4 bases, with 14 bases sitting between them. The CDR3 loop is CASGDAGVYGYTF. CDR3 DNA: TGTGCCAGCGGGGATGCAGGAGTCTATGGCTACACCTTC.

V is TRBV7-2 and J is TRBJ1-1, with TRBD1 identical over 8 bases. This CDR3 has 14 residues. Germline lookup yields CDR1 SGHTA and CDR2 FQGNSA. Trimming at V came to 5 bases and at J to 7 bases, leaving 9 bases not matched to a gene. CDR3 DNA sequence: TGTGCCAGCAGCGCCCGGACAGGGTTGGGTGAAGCTTTCTTT. This codes for CASSARTGLGEAFF.

The rearrangement joins TRBV30 to TRBJ1-2; the match to TRBD1 covers 8 bases. The CDR3 is 15 amino acids. Germline lookup yields CDR1 GTSNPN and CDR2 SVGIG (reference sequence). J gave up 0 bases and V 3 bases, and 6 bases lay outside the gene matches. The CDR3 reads CAWRDDRGSNYGYTF. The DNA for the CDR3 is TGTGCCTGGAGGGACGACAGGGGATCTAACTATGGCTACACCTTC.

This chain uses TRBV11-3 with TRBJ2-3; 8 bases agree with TRBD2. Unmatched junction bases numbered 15, after V lost 3 bases and J lost 4 bases. Germline CDR1 SGHNT, CDR2 YENEEA. The CDR3 spans 18 residues. The chain's CDR3 is CASSFTRGLGGRPDTQYF. The CDR3 DNA reads as TGTGCCAGCAGCTTCACCCGAGGGCTTGGCGGGAGGCCAGATACGCAGTATTTT.

This clone appeared a few times. The chain combines TRBV4-2 with TRBJ2-1; perhaps TRBD2 as D (6 bases). Between the trimmed V and J ends, which lost 10 bases and 5 bases, there was a span of 15 bases. The CDR3 is 13 amino acids. Per germline, CDR1 LGHNA and CDR2 YNFKEQ. CDR3 bases: TGTGCCACCCACAATAGCGGAAACAATGAGCAGTTCTTC. Protein product: CATHNSGNNEQFF.

The V and J genes are TRBV5-1 and TRBJ1-4, with 7 bases lining up with TRBD1. The germline V gene encodes CDR1 SGHRS and CDR2 YFSETQ. The V and J ends lost 0 bases and 6 bases, in that order; junction bases with no gene match: 5. The CDR3 has 15 residues. The CDR3: CASSLGLGTDEKLFF. The CDR3 region has the DNA TGCGCCAGCAGCTTGGGGCTGGGGACAGATGAAAAACTGTTTTTT.

In nucleotides, the CDR3 is TGTGCCAGCAGCTTCGGGGCCCAGGGCACTGAAGCTTTCTTT. It yields the protein CASSFGAQGTEAFF. The V and J genes are TRBV11-2 and TRBJ1-1, with a weak D call TRBD1 (5 bases). Trimming pared 3 bases from V and 4 bases from J, leaving 12 bases between. Germline loops: CDR1 SGHAT, CDR2 FQNNGV. CDR3 length equals 14 residues.

This clone has only one observation. The CDR3 nucleotides read TGTGCCAGCAGTACACCAGGGGCTAATTCACCCCTCCACTTT. Protein sequence: CASSTPGANSPLHF. This sequence joins TRBV27 and TRBJ1-6; possibly TRBD1 for D (6 bases). Germline assignment: CDR1 MNHEY and CDR2 SMNVEV (reference sequence). With 5 bases removed from V and 6 bases from J, the gap between germline ends came to 11 bases. This CDR3 has 14 amino acids.

The gene calls are TRBV6-4 and TRBJ2-1; D might be TRBD2 (6 bases). This CDR3 region has 13 residues. V lost 8 bases and J lost 4, with 12 bases in between. CDR1 MRHNA and CDR2 SNTAGT come from the germline V gene. The CDR3 reads CASGRPGYNEQFF. DNA of the CDR3: TGTGCCAGCGGGAGGCCGGGATACAATGAGCAGTTCTTC.

This rearrangement joins TRBV11-2 to TRBJ1-2, with 8 bases identical to TRBD1. With V trimmed by 5 bases and J by 4 bases, 3 bases remained unmatched. The CDR3 spans 13 residues. Germline assignment: CDR1 SGHAT and CDR2 FQNNGV. CDR3 residues: CASSPDRAYGYTF. As DNA, the CDR3 is TGTGCCAGCAGCCCGGACAGGGCCTATGGCTACACCTTC. The complete variable domain, with remaining parts taken from reference TRBV11-2 and TRBJ1-2, reads EAGVAQSPRYKIIEKRQSVAFWCNPISGHATLYWYQQILGQGPKLLIQFQNNGVVDDSQLPKDRFSAERLKGVDSTLKIQPAKLEDSAVYLCASSPDRAYGYTFGSGTRLTVV.

This sequence joins TRBV4-1 and TRBJ2-6, with unresolved D. Trimming cost V 1 base and J 1 base, with 2 bases left between them. In germline, CDR1 is MGHRA, CDR2 YSYEKL. This CDR3 is built from 14 residues. CDR3 DNA sequence: TGCGCCAGCAGCCAAGTATCTGGGGCCAACGTCCTGACTTTC. This sequence encodes CASSQVSGANVLTF.

The CDR3 protein is CASGSTGSPLHF. The CDR3 DNA reads TGTGCCAGCGGAAGTACCGGTTCACCCCTCCACTTT. The chain couples TRBV7-8 to TRBJ1-6; D uncertain. Per germline, CDR1 SGHVS and CDR2 FQNEAQ. V dropped 8 bases and J dropped 9 bases, with 11 bases sitting between them. The CDR3 loop spans 12 amino acids.

V and J are TRBV7-9 and TRBJ2-1; 10 bases fit TRBD2. V lost 6 bases to trimming and J lost 10 bases; unmatched junction nucleotides: 9. CDR1 and CDR2 from the germline V gene are SEHNR and FQNEAQ (reference sequence). CDR3 length equals 14 residues. The CDR3 protein is CASSLASGSGEQFF. The CDR3 nucleotides read TGTGCCAGCAGTTTGGCTAGCGGGAGCGGGGAGCAGTTCTTC. Full variable domain (missing parts from reference TRBV7-9 and TRBJ2-1): DTGVSQNPRHKITKRGQNVTFRCDPISEHNRLYWYRQTLGQGPEFLTYFQNEAQLEKSRLLSDRFSAERPKGSFSTLEIQRTEQGDSAMYLCASSLASGSGEQFFGPGTRLTVL.

This rearrangement joins TRBV28 to TRBJ1-2, with 7 bases lining up with TRBD1. V gave up 3 bases and J gave up 0 bases; unmatched junction bases: 7. The germline gives CDR1 MDHEN, CDR2 SYDVKM. This CDR3 is 16 amino acids long. This chain's CDR3 is CASSLIGTEANYGYTF. The CDR3 nucleotides read TGTGCCAGCAGTTTGATAGGGACAGAAGCTAACTATGGCTACACCTTC.

The rearrangement links TRBV25-1 to TRBJ2-5; TRBD2 matches at 8 bases. The germline CDR1 and CDR2 sequences are MGHDK and SYGVNS. The CDR3 contains 16 residues. With 4 bases clipped from V and 4 bases from J, the junction kept 11 bases outside the gene matches. In DNA form, the CDR3 reads TGTGCCAGCAGTGGCGAAGGGAGGAGCGGGAGAGAGACCCAGTACTTC. Translating gives CASSGEGRSGRETQYF. Full variable domain (outside the CDR3, taken from reference TRBV25-1 and TRBJ2-5): EADIYQTPRYLVIGTGKKITLECSQTMGHDKMYWYQQDPGMELHLIHYSYGVNSTEKGDLSSESTVSRIRTEHFPLTLESARPSHTSQYLCASSGEGRSGRETQYFGPGTRLLVL.

V usage is TRBV5-1 and J usage is TRBJ2-1; D unclear. V lost 4 bases to trimming and J lost 4 bases, with 6 bases between them. Germline CDR1 reads SGHRS; CDR2 reads YFSETQ. The CDR3 length is 12 residues. Written as DNA, the CDR3 is TGCGCCAGCAGCACCCGATACAATGAGCAGTTCTTC. Translating it yields CASSTRYNEQFF.

CDR3 bases: TGTGCCAGCTCACCACCAACCCTTGGCGGAGGTATGGGCTACACCTTC. It is translated as CASSPPTLGGGMGYTF. The V call is TRBV18, the J call TRBJ1-2; D call uncertain. The germline V and J ends were trimmed by 0 bases and 8 bases, with 19 bases remaining between them. Germline CDR1 reads KGHSH; CDR2 reads LQKENI. CDR3 size: 16 residues.

The genes are TRBV4-1 and TRBJ1-6, with no clear D. The CDR3 runs 18 residues. Germline loops: CDR1 MGHRA, CDR2 YSYEKL. CDR3 bases: TGCCCCCGCAGCCAACTCCCGGGAGCTACACCCTATAATTCACCCCTCCACTTT. Translated, it gives CPRSQLPGATPYNSPLHF.

The chain is built from TRBV5-8 and TRBJ1-5; D gene ambiguous. Trimming removed 0 bases from V and 1 base from J, with 11 bases in between. Germline CDR1 and CDR2: SGHTS and YDEGEE. The CDR3 covers 16 residues. CDR3 region: CASSLATSLSNQPQHF. CDR3 DNA sequence: TGTGCCAGCAGCTTGGCCACCAGTTTAAGCAATCAGCCCCAGCATTTT.

The rearrangement uses TRBV3-1 (or the pseudogene TRBV3-2) and TRBJ2-6, with D maybe TRBD2 (6 bases). The germline V gene has CDR1 LGHDT and CDR2 YNNKEL (reference sequence). The CDR3 sequence is 17 residues long. V was trimmed by 0 bases and J by 3 bases, leaving 12 bases between them. The CDR3 DNA sequence: TGTGCCAGCAGCCAAGAGGGACTCCCCTTTGGGGCCAACGTCCTGACTTTC. Its protein product is CASSQEGLPFGANVLTF.

This clone was counted many times. The chain combines TRBV6-2 or TRBV6-3 with TRBJ1-1; D uncertain. The V gene's germline CDR1 is MNHEY and CDR2 SVGEGT. The CDR3 is made up of 12 amino acids. The ends were cut back, 1 base at V and 7 bases at J, with 7 bases in the middle. The CDR3 coding sequence is TGTGCCAGCAGTTACTGGCAGGATGAAGCTTTCTTT. The encoded protein is CASSYWQDEAFF.

The table lists this clone with a few counts. CDR3: CATLGGTEAFF. CDR3 nucleotide sequence: TGCGCCACCCTAGGGGGGACTGAAGCTTTCTTT. This chain links TRBV10-2 with TRBJ1-1, with D tentatively TRBD1 (6 bases). The germline V and J ends were trimmed by 10 bases and 5 bases, with 11 bases remaining between them. From germline, CDR1 is WSHSY and CDR2 SAAADI. The CDR3 has 11 amino acids.

The rearrangement uses TRBV30 and TRBJ1-4, with a tentative D call TRBD1 (5 bases). CDR1 is GTSNPN and CDR2 is SVGIG in the germline V gene (reference sequence). The ends were cut back, 0 bases at V and 9 bases at J, with 14 bases in the middle. This CDR3 is 14 amino acids long. The CDR3 here is CAWSVTIGGKKLFF. DNA of the CDR3: TGTGCCTGGAGTGTAACTATTGGGGGGAAAAAACTGTTTTTT.

The chain links TRBV28 to TRBJ1-1, with D hard to call. The CDR3 length is 12 residues. Trimming removed 3 bases at V and 3 bases at J, with 5 bases between. Germline V CDR1 and CDR2: MDHEN, SYDVKM. The CDR3 region has the DNA TGTGCCAGCAGTTTGATAGACACTGAAGCTTTCTTT. Its translation is CASSLIDTEAFF.

The rearrangement joins TRBV4-1 to TRBJ2-1; 8 bases are shared with TRBD1. Germline assignment: CDR1 MGHRA and CDR2 YSYEKL. The CDR3 runs to 15 residues. After removal of 1 base from V and 8 bases from J, the junction contained 7 bases not matched to a gene. CDR3 in DNA: TGCGCCAGCAGCCAAGGGCTACAGGGGGTGGATGAGCAGTTCTTC. It yields the protein CASSQGLQGVDEQFF.